This T cell receptor beta chain appears in the sequencing data of a study of blood T cell repertoires in COVID-19. As for the study in general: The United States, Italy and Spain provided the acute and convalescent COVID-19 samples. The cDNA or gDNA used as material had been derived from T cells, B-cell-depleted T cells, or PBMCs.

CDR3 length: 16 amino acids. Trimming removed 5 bases at V and 4 bases at J, with 17 bases between. CDR1 and CDR2 (germline): SGHVS, FNYEAQ. The assay was immunoSEQ multiplex PCR, and TCRdb's table has in-frame clones only and misses some. The sample has around 140,000 clones; 80% to 90% are singletons. The clonotype comes from a woman aged 45 to 65 with acute or convalescent COVID-19. The sample taken for sequencing was peripheral blood. The rearrangement joins TRBV7-6 to TRBJ2-2; TRBD1 is a possible D gene (5 bases). For the CDR3, the DNA is TGTGCCAGCAGCGAAAATTGGGGCAGCTCCACCGGGGAGCTGTTTTTT. Translated, it gives CASSENWGSSTGELFF.